This entry lists 21 T cell receptor beta chains sequenced from one sample in a study of tumor and adjacent non-tumor tissue in lung cancer. The library came from three nested PCR rounds adapted from ARM-PCR protocols. From the multiplex PCR reads, TCRdb called clonotypes with MiXCR, one entry per CDR3 protein. This table holds more than 85,000 distinct CDR3 sequences, about 61% found once. RNA was extracted from bulk tissue without any cell sorting. The sequencing sample was made of lung tumor tissue. These receptor sequences come from a man between 65 and 85 years old with non-small cell lung cancer.

The rearrangement uses TRBV6-2 or TRBV6-3 and TRBJ2-5; 7 bases line up with TRBD1. Trimming removed 2 bases from V and 2 bases from J; junction bases left unmatched: 11. The CDR3 sequence is 17 residues long. CDR1 is MNHEY and CDR2 is SVGEGT in the germline V gene. The CDR3 is CASSYDSRTGRQETQYF. The DNA for the CDR3 is TGTGCCAGCAGTTACGATTCCAGGACAGGTAGACAAGAGACCCAGTACTTC.

The chain has TRBV7-9 and TRBJ2-1; D not resolved. From germline, CDR1 is SEHNR and CDR2 FQNEAQ (reference sequence). The ends were cut back, 5 bases at V and 0 bases at J, with 8 bases in the middle. The CDR3 extends over 14 amino acids. CDR3 DNA: TGTGCCAGCAGCCCGCAAGCCTCCTACAATGAGCAGTTCTTC. This sequence encodes CASSPQASYNEQFF.

The V call is TRBV11-2, the J call TRBJ2-5; D unclear. The CDR3 covers 12 residues. The V end lost 7 bases, the J end lost 4 bases, and 10 bases lay between the germline ends. Germline V gene lookup returns CDR1 SGHAT and CDR2 FQNNGV. The CDR3 bases are TGTGCCAGCAACTGGCCGGTAGAGACCCAGTACTTC. Amino acids: CASNWPVETQYF.

For this clonotype: This clone may be a read error of a much larger clone one base away. V is TRBV7-8 and J is TRBJ1-2; D is undetermined. Deletions cut 3 bases from V and 6 bases from J, with 11 bases between. Germline V gene data show CDR1 as SGHVS and CDR2 as FQNEAQ. The CDR3 is 13 amino acids. Here the CDR3 reads CASSFDIDHGYTF. CDR3 DNA sequence: TGTGCCAGCAGCTTTGACATTGACCATGGCTACACCTTC.

This clonotype was recorded many times. This sequence joins TRBV12-3 or TRBV12-4 and TRBJ1-6; D remains unclear. V lost 6 bases to trimming and J lost 6 bases, with 15 bases between them. CDR3 size: 15 residues. CDR3 protein: CASSLSGTLNSPLHF. As DNA, the CDR3 is TGTGCCAGCAGCCTATCGGGAACCCTTAATTCACCCCTCCACTTT.

This clonotype was counted a few times. The J gene is TRBJ2-1, the V gene TRBV28; D remains ambiguous. This CDR3 is built from 17 residues. From germline, CDR1 is MDHEN and CDR2 SYDVKM. V was cut by 6 bases and J by 1 base, with 19 bases left in between. In nucleotides, the CDR3 is TGTGCCAGCAGAACCTTCGGTGGTCAGAAGTCCTACAATGAGCAGTTCTTC. It encodes CASRTFGGQKSYNEQFF.

Of note for this clonotype: At one of its ends the junction is not consistent with the germline gene, which may arise from a read error. This chain links TRBV5-1 with TRBJ2-3; 9 bases match TRBD1. Looked up from germline, CDR1 is SGHRS and CDR2 is YFSETQ. The CDR3 spans 14 residues. This chain's CDR3 is CASRLDRGTDPQYF. The CDR3 nucleotides read TGCGCCAGCAGGTTGGACAGGGGTACAGATCCGCAGTATTTT. Full variable domain (missing parts from reference TRBV5-1 and TRBJ2-3): KAGVTQTPRYLIKTRGQQVTLSCSPISGHRSVSWYQQTPGQGLQFLFEYFSETQRNKGNFPGRFSGRQFSNSRSEMNVSTLELGDSALYLCASRLDRGTDPQYFGPGTRLTVL.

This clonotype was counted many times. V and J are TRBV7-9 and TRBJ2-1; D perhaps matches TRBD2 (5 bases). V lost 1 base and J lost 8, with 9 bases in between. From germline, CDR1 is SEHNR and CDR2 FQNEAQ (reference sequence). CDR3 length: 13 residues. CDR3 in amino acids: CASSLVSGYEQFF. The CDR3 DNA is TGTGCCAGCAGCTTAGTATCGGGGTATGAGCAGTTCTTC. The full variable domain, rest sourced from reference TRBV7-9 and TRBJ2-1, is DTGVSQNPRHKITKRGQNVTFRCDPISEHNRLYWYRQTLGQGPEFLTYFQNEAQLEKSRLLSDRFSAERPKGSFSTLEIQRTEQGDSAMYLCASSLVSGYEQFFGPGTRLTVL.

This chain connects TRBV10-3 to TRBJ1-5; D call uncertain. The J call may be faulty, since TRBJ2-3 better matches the DNA end. Looked up from germline, CDR1 is ENHRY and CDR2 is SYGVKD. This CDR3 is 14 amino acids long. The CDR3 DNA follows: TGTGCCATCAGTGAGTCATCTGGAATTCAGCCTCAGTATTTT. It specifies CAISESSGIQPQYF.

This clonotype was observed a few times. The chain couples TRBV11-2 to TRBJ2-6; D is possibly TRBD1 or TRBD2 (5 bases each). This CDR3 is 19 amino acids long. CDR1 SGHAT and CDR2 FQNNGV come from the germline V gene. The V gene lost 6 bases and the J gene lost 0 bases, with 21 bases spanning the gap. The CDR3 nucleotides read TGTGCCAGCAGTTCCCCAAGGGGAAGAGAGGGCTCTGGGGCCAACGTCCTGACTTTC. Translated: CASSSPRGREGSGANVLTF.

This clonotype has at least ten counts. This rearrangement joins TRBV7-9 to TRBJ2-7, with a tentative D call TRBD1 (5 bases). The CDR3 runs 14 residues. The V gene lost 5 bases and the J gene lost 5 bases, with 16 bases spanning the gap. Germline CDR1 and CDR2: SEHNR and FQNEAQ (reference sequence). In nucleotides, the CDR3 is TGTGCCAGCAGCGCAAGCCAGGGTCTCCACGAGCAGTACTTC. Translation: CASSASQGLHEQYF. Drawing the rest from reference TRBV7-9 and TRBJ2-7, the complete variable domain is DTGVSQNPRHKITKRGQNVTFRCDPISEHNRLYWYRQTLGQGPEFLTYFQNEAQLEKSRLLSDRFSAERPKGSFSTLEIQRTEQGDSAMYLCASSASQGLHEQYFGPGTRLTVT.

Remarks on this clonotype: This sequence may be a read error, since a much larger clone differs from it by one base. V is TRBV20-1 and J is TRBJ2-7; a possible D gene is TRBD1 (6 bases). From germline, CDR1 is DFQATT and CDR2 SNEGSKA (reference sequence). The CDR3 has 13 residues. V lost 3 bases to trimming and J lost 3 bases, with 12 bases between them. The CDR3, as DNA: TGCAGTGCTAGCTTAGGCAGGGGCTACGAGCAGTACTTC. It codes for CSASLGRGYEQYF.

On this clonotype itself: Given a much more abundant clone one base away, this may be a read error. V and J are TRBV28 and TRBJ1-1; tentative D call: TRBD1 (5 bases). Germline V gene lookup returns CDR1 MDHEN and CDR2 SYDVKM. The CDR3 sequence is 11 residues long. The V gene lost 6 bases and the J gene lost 6 bases, with 8 bases spanning the gap. The CDR3 reads CASRGPPEAFF. CDR3 bases: TGTGCCAGCAGGGGACCACCTGAAGCTTTCTTT.

As regards this clonotype: The germline gene is not matched at one end of the junction; a read error may be the cause. V is TRBV11-2 and J is TRBJ2-5; perhaps TRBD2 as D (6 bases). The germline V gene encodes CDR1 SGHAT and CDR2 FQNNGV. This CDR3 contains 14 residues. The CDR3 sequence: CATSPTRGIETQYF. The CDR3 DNA reads as TGTGCCACCAGCCCGACACGGGGGATCGAGACCCAGTACTTC.

Details on this clonotype: A much larger clone lies a single base off, so this may be a read error. This chain links TRBV28 with TRBJ2-5; D gene unclear. The CDR3 runs 13 residues. Trimming took off 3 bases at V and 5 bases at J, with 10 bases between the two ends. Germline V gene lookup returns CDR1 MDHEN and CDR2 SYDVKM. The CDR3 nucleotides are TGTGCCAGCAGTTTTACTCTCCGGGAGACCCAGTACTTC. Translation gives CASSFTLRETQYF.

On this clonotype: A read error may account for a junction end that differs from germline. The genes are TRBV11-3 and TRBJ2-5; 8 bases fit TRBD2. There are 14 residues in the CDR3. Germline CDR1 is SGHNT and CDR2 is YENEEA. In DNA form, the CDR3 reads TGTGCCAACAGCTTAGCGGGGTCCGGGGGGACCCAATACTTC. This encodes CANSLAGSGGTQYF.

A word on this clonotype: The junction differs from germline at one of its ends, possibly a read error. In DNA, the CDR3 is TGCGCCAACAGCCAAGGCCTAGCAGGAGTTACGCAGTATTTT. It translates to CANSQGLAGVTQYF. The chain is built from TRBV4-1 and TRBJ2-3; maybe TRBD2 (5 bases). CDR3 length: 14 amino acids. CDR1 is MGHRA, CDR2 YSYEKL, per germline.

A word on this clonotype: A single base separates this from a much larger clone, so it may be a read error. V is TRBV7-9 and J is TRBJ2-1; D uncertain. CDR1 is SEHNR and CDR2 is FQNEAQ in the germline V gene (reference sequence). CDR3 length: 12 residues. The germline V and J ends were trimmed by 1 base and 6 bases, with 4 bases remaining between them. CDR3 region: CASSLECNEQFF. DNA of the CDR3: TGTGCCAGCAGCTTAGAGTGCAATGAGCAGTTCTTC.

Notes on this clonotype: One end of the junction varies from germline; a read error may be responsible. The chain has TRBV4-2 and TRBJ1-1; D uncertain. This CDR3 has 13 residues. CDR1 LGHNA and CDR2 YNFKEQ come from the germline V gene. CDR3 nucleotides: TGTGCCAGCAACCAAGAAATAGAGCGGTCAGCTTTCTTT. This gives the protein CASNQEIERSAFF.

Points on this clonotype: This CDR3 fails to terminate in the conserved phenylalanine or tryptophan, so it likely reflects a read error. This chain connects TRBV14 to TRBJ1-1; a possible D gene is TRBD1 (5 bases). The V gene lost 4 bases and the J gene lost 0 bases, with 12 bases spanning the gap. This CDR3 spans 15 amino acids. Looked up from germline, CDR1 is SGHDN and CDR2 is FVKESK. CDR3 nucleotide sequence: TGTGCCAGCAGCCGGGCAGGGAACGTGAACACTGAAGCTTTCTAT. This codes for CASSRAGNVNTEAFY.

Remarks on this clonotype: Possible read error: a much larger clone is one base away. The gene calls are TRBV5-6 and TRBJ1-2; the D is unclear. Germline CDR1 reads SGHDT; CDR2 reads YYEEEE. This CDR3 is built from 12 residues. CDR3 residues: CANSLFEESYTF. The CDR3 DNA is TGTGCCAACAGCTTATTCGAGGAAAGCTACACCTTC.